This T cell receptor beta chain derives from a study of immune characterization of retroperitoneal liposarcoma. This clonotype was seen at least ten times. With 2 bases removed from V and 4 bases from J, the gap between germline ends came to 15 bases. Per germline, CDR1 MNHNY and CDR2 SVGAGI (reference sequence). This CDR3 spans 16 amino acids. Using its own MiXCR run on the PCR reads, TCRdb lists one record per CDR3 protein. Here the sample spans about 9,500 distinct CDR3 sequences, roughly a quarter being singletons. V gene TRBV6-6 combines with J gene TRBJ2-1; D uncertain. Sequencing was done on a sample of tumor tissue. The origin of this receptor is a male donor with retroperitoneal liposarcoma. CDR3 residues: CASSYLPGGGYNEQFF. The CDR3 bases are TGTGCCAGCAGTTACCTGCCAGGTGGTGGTTACAATGAGCAGTTCTTC.